This T cell receptor (beta chain) was documented in a study of T cell responses to AZD1222 COVID-19 vaccine. Germline CDR1 and CDR2: SGHRS and YFSETQ. There are 15 residues in the CDR3. J lost 5 bases, V lost 4 bases, and 12 bases had no gene match. The assay was immunoSEQ multiplex PCR, and TCRdb's table has in-frame clones only and misses some. The repertoire has around 160,000 clones, around 92% of them found once; the top ten carry about 1.5%. The specimen was peripheral blood, collected 28 days after the second AZD1222 dose. The chain combines TRBV5-1 with TRBJ2-7; 7 positions agree with TRBD2. The TCR originated in an adult who received the AZD1222 COVID-19 vaccine. In nucleotides, the CDR3 is TGCGCCAGCAGCGGGGGGGTTTCAGGGCAGGACGAGCAGTACTTC. Residues: CASSGGVSGQDEQYF.